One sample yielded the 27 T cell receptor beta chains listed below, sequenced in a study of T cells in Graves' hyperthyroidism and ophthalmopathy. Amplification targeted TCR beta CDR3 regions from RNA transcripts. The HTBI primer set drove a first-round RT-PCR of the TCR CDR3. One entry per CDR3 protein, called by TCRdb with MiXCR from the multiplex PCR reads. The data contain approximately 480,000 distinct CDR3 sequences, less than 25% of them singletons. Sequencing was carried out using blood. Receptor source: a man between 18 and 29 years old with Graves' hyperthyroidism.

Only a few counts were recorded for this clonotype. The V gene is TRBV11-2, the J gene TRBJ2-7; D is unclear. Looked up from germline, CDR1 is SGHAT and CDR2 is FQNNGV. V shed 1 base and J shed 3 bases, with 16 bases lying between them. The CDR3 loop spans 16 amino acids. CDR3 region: CASSLGLEGLDYEQYF. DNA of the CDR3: TGTGCCAGCAGCTTAGGGTTGGAAGGGTTGGACTACGAGCAGTACTTC. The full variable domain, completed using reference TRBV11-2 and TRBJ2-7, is EAGVAQSPRYKIIEKRQSVAFWCNPISGHATLYWYQQILGQGPKLLIQFQNNGVVDDSQLPKDRFSAERLKGVDSTLKIQPAKLEDSAVYLCASSLGLEGLDYEQYFGPGTRLTVT.

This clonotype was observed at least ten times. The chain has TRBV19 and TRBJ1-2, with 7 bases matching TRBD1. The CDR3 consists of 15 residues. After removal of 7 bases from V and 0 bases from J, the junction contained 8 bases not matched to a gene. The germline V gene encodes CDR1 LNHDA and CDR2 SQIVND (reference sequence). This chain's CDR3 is CASNHDRAANYGYTF. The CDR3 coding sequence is TGTGCCAGTAACCACGACAGGGCCGCTAACTATGGCTACACCTTC.

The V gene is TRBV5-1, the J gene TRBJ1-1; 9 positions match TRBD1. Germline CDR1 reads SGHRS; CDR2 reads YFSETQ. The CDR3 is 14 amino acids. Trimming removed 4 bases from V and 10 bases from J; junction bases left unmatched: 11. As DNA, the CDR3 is TGCGCCAGCAGCCAAAGCGGACAGGGGAGTGGAGCTTTCTTT. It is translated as CASSQSGQGSGAFF.

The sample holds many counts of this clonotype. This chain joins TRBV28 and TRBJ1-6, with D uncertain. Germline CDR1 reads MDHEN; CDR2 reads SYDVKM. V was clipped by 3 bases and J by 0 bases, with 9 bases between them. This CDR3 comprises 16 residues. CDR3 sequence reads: CASSLLGSSYNSPLHF. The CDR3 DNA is TGTGCCAGCAGTTTGTTGGGGAGCTCCTATAATTCACCCCTCCACTTT.

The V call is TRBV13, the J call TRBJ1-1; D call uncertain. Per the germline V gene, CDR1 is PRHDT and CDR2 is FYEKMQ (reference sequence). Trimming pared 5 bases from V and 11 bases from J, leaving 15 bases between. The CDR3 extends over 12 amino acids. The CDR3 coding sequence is TGTGCCAGCAGCCCAGGATTAGGTGGTGCTTTCTTT. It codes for CASSPGLGGAFF.

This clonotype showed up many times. The CDR3 loop reads CASLDRLTGELFF. The CDR3, as DNA: TGTGCCAGCCTGGACAGGTTGACCGGGGAGCTGTTTTTT. This chain connects TRBV28 to TRBJ2-2; the match to TRBD1 covers 7 bases. Germline lookup yields CDR1 MDHEN and CDR2 SYDVKM. The CDR3 loop spans 13 amino acids. Germline trimming cut 8 bases from V and 5 bases from J; bases unmatched to any gene: 5. The variable domain in full, completed from reference TRBV28 and TRBJ2-2, reads DVKVTQSSRYLVKRTGEKVFLECVQDMDHENMFWYRQDPGLGLRLIYFSYDVKMKEKGDIPEGYSVSREKKERFSLILESASTNQTSMYLCASLDRLTGELFFGEGSRLTVL.

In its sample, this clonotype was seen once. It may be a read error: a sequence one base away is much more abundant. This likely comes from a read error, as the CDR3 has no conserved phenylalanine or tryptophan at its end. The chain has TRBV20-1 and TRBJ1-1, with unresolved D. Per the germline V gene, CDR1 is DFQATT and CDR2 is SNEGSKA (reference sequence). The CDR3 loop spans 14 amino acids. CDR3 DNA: TGCACTCAAATCAAGCCCAATACGCACACTGAAGCTTTCCTT. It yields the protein CTQIKPNTHTEAFL.

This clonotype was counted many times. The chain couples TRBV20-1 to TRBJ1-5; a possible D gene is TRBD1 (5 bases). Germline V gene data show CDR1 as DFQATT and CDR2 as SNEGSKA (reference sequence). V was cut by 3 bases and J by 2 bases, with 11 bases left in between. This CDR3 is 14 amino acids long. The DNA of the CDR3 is TGCAGTGCTAGTGGGGCCATTGGCAATCAGCCCCAGCATTTT. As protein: CSASGAIGNQPQHF.

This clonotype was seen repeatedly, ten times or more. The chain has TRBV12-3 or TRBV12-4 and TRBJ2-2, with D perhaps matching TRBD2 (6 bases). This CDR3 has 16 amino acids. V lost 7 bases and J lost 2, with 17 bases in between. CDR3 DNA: TGTGCCAGCACTCAAAGACTAGGGCCTAACACCGGGGAGCTGTTTTTT. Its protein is CASTQRLGPNTGELFF.

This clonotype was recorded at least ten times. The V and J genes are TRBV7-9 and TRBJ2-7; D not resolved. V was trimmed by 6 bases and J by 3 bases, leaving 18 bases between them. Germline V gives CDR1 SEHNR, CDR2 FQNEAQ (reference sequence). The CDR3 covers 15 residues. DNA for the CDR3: TGTGCCAGCAGAAATACCAACGGACGAATCTACGAGCAGTACTTC. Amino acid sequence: CASRNTNGRIYEQYF. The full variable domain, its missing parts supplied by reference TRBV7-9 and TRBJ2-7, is DTGVSQNPRHKITKRGQNVTFRCDPISEHNRLYWYRQTLGQGPEFLTYFQNEAQLEKSRLLSDRFSAERPKGSFSTLEIQRTEQGDSAMYLCASRNTNGRIYEQYFGPGTRLTVT.

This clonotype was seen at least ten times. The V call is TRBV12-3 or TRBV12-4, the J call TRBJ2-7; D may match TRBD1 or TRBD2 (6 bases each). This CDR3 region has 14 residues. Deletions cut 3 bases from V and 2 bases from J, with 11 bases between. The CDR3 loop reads CASSFPGAPYEQYF. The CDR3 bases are TGTGCCAGCAGTTTCCCGGGGGCCCCCTACGAGCAGTACTTC.

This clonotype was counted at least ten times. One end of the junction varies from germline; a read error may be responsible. The CDR3 here is CASGGAINRPQHF. CDR3 DNA: TGTGCCAGCGGGGGGGCCATTAATCGGCCCCAGCATTTT. The gene calls are TRBV6-1 and TRBJ1-5; a possible D gene is TRBD1 (6 bases). The CDR3 has 13 amino acids. The V gene's germline CDR1 is MNHNS and CDR2 SASEGT.

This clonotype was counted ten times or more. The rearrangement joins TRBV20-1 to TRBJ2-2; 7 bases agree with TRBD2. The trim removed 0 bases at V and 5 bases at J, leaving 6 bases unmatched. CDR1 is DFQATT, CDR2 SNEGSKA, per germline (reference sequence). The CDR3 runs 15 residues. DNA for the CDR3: TGCAGTGCTAGAGATGAAAGGGGAGGGACCGGGGAGCTGTTTTTT. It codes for CSARDERGGTGELFF.

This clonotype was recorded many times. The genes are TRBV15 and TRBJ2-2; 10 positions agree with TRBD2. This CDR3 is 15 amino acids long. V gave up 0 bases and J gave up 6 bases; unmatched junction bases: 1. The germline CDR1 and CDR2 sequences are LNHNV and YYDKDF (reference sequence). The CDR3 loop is CATSRDLAGAGELFF. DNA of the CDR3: TGTGCCACCAGCAGAGATCTAGCGGGGGCCGGGGAGCTGTTTTTT.

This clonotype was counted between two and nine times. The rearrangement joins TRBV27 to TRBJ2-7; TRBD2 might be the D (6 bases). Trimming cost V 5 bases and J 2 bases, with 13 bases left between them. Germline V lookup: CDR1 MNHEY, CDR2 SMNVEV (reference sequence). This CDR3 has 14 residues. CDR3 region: CASSPGTLTYEQYF. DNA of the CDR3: TGTGCCAGCAGTCCCGGGACTCTTACCTACGAGCAGTACTTC.

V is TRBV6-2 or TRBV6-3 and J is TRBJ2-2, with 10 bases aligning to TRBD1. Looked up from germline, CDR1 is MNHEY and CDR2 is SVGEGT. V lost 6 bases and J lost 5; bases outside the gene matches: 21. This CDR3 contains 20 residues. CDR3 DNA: TGTGCCAGCAGACCAATTCCGGGACAGGGGCGTGGGGGACGAACCGGGGAGCTGTTTTTT. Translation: CASRPIPGQGRGGRTGELFF.

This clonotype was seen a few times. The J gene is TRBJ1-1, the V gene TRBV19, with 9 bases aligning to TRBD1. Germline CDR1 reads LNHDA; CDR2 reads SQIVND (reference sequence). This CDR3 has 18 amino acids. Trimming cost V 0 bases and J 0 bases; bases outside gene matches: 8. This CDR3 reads CASSIEAGTGPLNTEAFF. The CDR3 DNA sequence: TGTGCCAGTAGTATAGAAGCCGGGACAGGGCCTTTGAACACTGAAGCTTTCTTT. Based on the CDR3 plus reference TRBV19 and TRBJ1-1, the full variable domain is DGGITQSPKYLFRKEGQNVTLSCEQNLNHDAMYWYRQDPGQGLRLIYYSQIVNDFQKGDIAEGYSVSREKKESFPLTVTSAQKNPTAFYLCASSIEAGTGPLNTEAFFGQGTRLTVV.

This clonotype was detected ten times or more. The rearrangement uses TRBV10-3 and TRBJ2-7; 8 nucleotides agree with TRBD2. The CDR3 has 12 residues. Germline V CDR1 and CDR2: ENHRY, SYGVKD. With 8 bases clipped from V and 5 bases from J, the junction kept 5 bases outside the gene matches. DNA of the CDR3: TGTGCCATCGGCCCCGGGGGGGACGAGCAGTACTTC. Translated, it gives CAIGPGGDEQYF.

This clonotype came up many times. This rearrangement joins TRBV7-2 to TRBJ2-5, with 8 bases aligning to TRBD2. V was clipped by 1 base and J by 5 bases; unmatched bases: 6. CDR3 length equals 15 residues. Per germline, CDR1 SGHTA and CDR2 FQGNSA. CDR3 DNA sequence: TGTGCCAGCAGCTTAGATATTCGCGGGGGGGAGACCCAGTACTTC. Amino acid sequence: CASSLDIRGGETQYF.

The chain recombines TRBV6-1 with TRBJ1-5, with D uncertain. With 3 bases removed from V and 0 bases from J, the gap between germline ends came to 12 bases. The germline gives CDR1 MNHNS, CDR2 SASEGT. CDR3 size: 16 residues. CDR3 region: CASSERAGYSNQPQHF. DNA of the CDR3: TGTGCCAGCAGTGAGCGAGCCGGGTATAGCAATCAGCCCCAGCATTTT.

CDR3 bases: TGTGCCAGCAGGGCCGGGGACCAAAACACCGGGGAGCTGTTTTTT. This encodes CASRAGDQNTGELFF. This chain links TRBV12-3 or TRBV12-4 with TRBJ2-2; D is perhaps TRBD1 or TRBD2 (5 bases each). V was trimmed by 6 bases and J by 2 bases, leaving 13 bases between them. This CDR3 spans 15 amino acids.

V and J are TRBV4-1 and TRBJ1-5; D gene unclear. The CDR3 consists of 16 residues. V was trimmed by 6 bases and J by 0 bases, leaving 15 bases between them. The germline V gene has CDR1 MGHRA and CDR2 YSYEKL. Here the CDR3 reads CASSFLRLGSNQPQHF. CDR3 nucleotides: TGCGCCAGCAGTTTCCTCCGATTAGGTAGCAATCAGCCCCAGCATTTT.

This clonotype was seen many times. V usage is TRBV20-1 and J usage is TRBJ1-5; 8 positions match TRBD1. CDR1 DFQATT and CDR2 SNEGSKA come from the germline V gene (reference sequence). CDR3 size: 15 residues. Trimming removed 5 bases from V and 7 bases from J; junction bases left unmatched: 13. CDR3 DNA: TGCAGTGCTCCGACGGACAGGGCCTCCTTGCAGCCCCAGCATTTT. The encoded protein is CSAPTDRASLQPQHF.

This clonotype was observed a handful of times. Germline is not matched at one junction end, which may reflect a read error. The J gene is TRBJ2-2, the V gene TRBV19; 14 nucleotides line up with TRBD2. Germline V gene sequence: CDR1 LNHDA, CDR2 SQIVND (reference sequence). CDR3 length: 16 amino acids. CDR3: CANSVGLAGVTGELFF. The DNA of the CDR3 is TGTGCCAATAGTGTGGGACTAGCGGGGGTCACCGGGGAGCTGTTTTTT.

The CDR3 here is CASSADWGGDPGANVLTF. CDR3 in DNA: TGTGCCAGCAGCGCGGACTGGGGTGGGGATCCTGGGGCCAACGTCCTGACTTTC. This chain links TRBV7-8 with TRBJ2-6, with D tentatively TRBD2 (5 bases). The germline V gene has CDR1 SGHVS and CDR2 FQNEAQ. Trimming shortened V by 5 bases and J by 2 bases, and 19 bases separated the two germline ends. CDR3 length equals 18 residues.

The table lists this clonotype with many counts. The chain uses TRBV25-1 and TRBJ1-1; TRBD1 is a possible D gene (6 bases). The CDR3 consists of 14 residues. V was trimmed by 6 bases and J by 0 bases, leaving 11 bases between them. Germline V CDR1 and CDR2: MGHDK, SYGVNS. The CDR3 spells CASRKGGVNTEAFF. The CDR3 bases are TGTGCCAGCAGGAAAGGGGGTGTGAACACTGAAGCTTTCTTT. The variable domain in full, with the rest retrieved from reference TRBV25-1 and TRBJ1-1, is EADIYQTPRYLVIGTGKKITLECSQTMGHDKMYWYQQDPGMELHLIHYSYGVNSTEKGDLSSESTVSRIRTEHFPLTLESARPSHTSQYLCASRKGGVNTEAFFGQGTRLTVV.

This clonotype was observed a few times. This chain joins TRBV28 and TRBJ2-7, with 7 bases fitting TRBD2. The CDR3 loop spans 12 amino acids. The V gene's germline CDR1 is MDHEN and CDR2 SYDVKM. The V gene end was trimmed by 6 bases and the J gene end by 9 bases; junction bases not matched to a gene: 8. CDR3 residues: CASRPGRVGQYF. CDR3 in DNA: TGTGCCAGCAGACCGGGGAGGGTAGGGCAGTACTTC. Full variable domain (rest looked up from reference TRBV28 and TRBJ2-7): DVKVTQSSRYLVKRTGEKVFLECVQDMDHENMFWYRQDPGLGLRLIYFSYDVKMKEKGDIPEGYSVSREKKERFSLILESASTNQTSMYLCASRPGRVGQYFGPGTRLTVT.